This TCR beta chain was captured in a study of early T cells in non-severe SARS-CoV-2 infection. About the study: Investigators sequenced bulk RNA drawn from unsorted whole blood, and chains remained unpaired.

Separate cDNA molecules each had unique molecular identifiers attached to them. TCRdb passed the 5' RACE reads through MiXCR, listing each CDR3 protein once. The data show over 80,000 distinct CDR3 sequences, 13% to 15% seen once. General study results and limits: Database matching using VDJdb favored anti-spike CD8 responses, with private and CD4 specificities left missing.

The germline CDR1 and CDR2 sequences are SGHNT and YYREEE (reference sequence). V lost 3 bases to trimming and J lost 0 bases; unmatched junction nucleotides: 12. The CDR3 runs to 20 residues. This clonotype occurred a few times. What it recognizes is unknown. The origin of this receptor is an adult who was a healthcare worker with PCR-confirmed SARS-CoV-2 infection or an uninfected control (not recorded which). The chain joins TRBV5-4 to TRBJ2-1; 13 bases fit TRBD2. The sequenced sample was whole blood. The CDR3 spells CASSYGGGLAGYRSYNEQFF. The CDR3 nucleotides read TGTGCCAGCAGCTACGGGGGGGGACTAGCGGGATACCGCTCCTACAATGAGCAGTTCTTC.